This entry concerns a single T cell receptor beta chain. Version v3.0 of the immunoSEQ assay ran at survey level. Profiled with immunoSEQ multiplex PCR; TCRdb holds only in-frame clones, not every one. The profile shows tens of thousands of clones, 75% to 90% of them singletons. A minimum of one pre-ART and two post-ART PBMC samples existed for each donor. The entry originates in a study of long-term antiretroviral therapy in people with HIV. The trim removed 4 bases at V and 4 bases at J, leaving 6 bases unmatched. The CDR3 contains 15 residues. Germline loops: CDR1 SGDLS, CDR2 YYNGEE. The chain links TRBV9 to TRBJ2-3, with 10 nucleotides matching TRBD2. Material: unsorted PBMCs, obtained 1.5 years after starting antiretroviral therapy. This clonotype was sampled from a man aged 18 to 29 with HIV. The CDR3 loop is CASSFSSGSADTQYF. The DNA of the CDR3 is TGTGCCAGCAGCTTTTCTAGCGGGAGCGCAGATACGCAGTATTTT.